A selection of T cell receptor beta chains follows, all from one sample in a study of graft-versus-host responses after intestinal transplantation. Their recognized antigens are unknown. Produced via immunoSEQ multiplex PCR; TCRdb's table is partial and in-frame only. The sample records around 120,000 clones, around nine tenths being singletons. The sequences come from unstimulated CD4+ T cells sorted from spleen or lymph node cells, collected before intestinal transplant. These receptor sequences come from a human donor who received an intestinal transplant. CDR3s include the opening cysteine and the closing phenylalanine or tryptophan. Each record gives: D gene, V gene, clone size, J gene, CDR3 DNA, CDR3 protein. A D gene is named only where the DNA matches it firmly. Not every row has a clone size; where given, it reads once, few, many or a size class.

d_call: -; v_call: TRBV10-1; clone_size: -; j_call: TRBJ1-5; cdr3_nt: TGCGCCAGCAGTGAGTCCGGGAATCAGCCCCAGCATTTT; cdr3_aa: CASSESGNQPQHF
d_call: TRBD2; v_call: TRBV5-1; clone_size: -; j_call: TRBJ2-3; cdr3_nt: TGCGCCAGCAGCCCCCCGAATTATATAGCGGGAGTCCGCACAGATACGCAGTATTTT; cdr3_aa: CASSPPNYIAGVRTDTQYF
d_call: -; v_call: TRBV27; clone_size: -; j_call: TRBJ2-1; cdr3_nt: TGTGCCAGCAGTCCGGGGACAAGCAATAACAATGAGCAGTTCTTC; cdr3_aa: CASSPGTSNNNEQFF
d_call: TRBD1; v_call: TRBV5-6; clone_size: -; j_call: TRBJ1-1; cdr3_nt: TGTGCCAGCAGCCTATACGACAGGGAAACTGAAGCTTTCTTT; cdr3_aa: CASSLYDRETEAFF
d_call: TRBD1; v_call: TRBV6-1; clone_size: -; j_call: TRBJ2-3; cdr3_nt: TGTGCCACCCGACAGGGCTCTAGAACAGATACGCAGTATTTT; cdr3_aa: CATRQGSRTDTQYF
d_call: -; v_call: TRBV20-1; clone_size: -; j_call: TRBJ2-2; cdr3_nt: TGCAGTGCCAGTACGGGGGAGCTGTTTTTT; cdr3_aa: CSASTGELFF
d_call: -; v_call: TRBV6-5; clone_size: few; j_call: TRBJ1-1; cdr3_nt: TGTGCCAGCAGACCACCGGCACGGGGAGGGACTGAAGCTTTCTTT; cdr3_aa: CASRPPARGGTEAFF
d_call: TRBD1; v_call: TRBV5-1; clone_size: -; j_call: TRBJ1-2; cdr3_nt: TGCGCCAGCAGCCCGGGACAGGGGTCTAACTATGGCTACACCTTC; cdr3_aa: CASSPGQGSNYGYTF
d_call: -; v_call: TRBV7-9; clone_size: -; j_call: TRBJ2-5; cdr3_nt: TGTGCCAGCAGCTTAGAGACAGTGGAGACCCAGTACTTC; cdr3_aa: CASSLETVETQYF
d_call: -; v_call: TRBV5-1; clone_size: once; j_call: TRBJ2-1; cdr3_nt: TGCGCCAGCAGCTTGGCCGTCGGCTCCTACAATGAGCAGTTCTTC; cdr3_aa: CASSLAVGSYNEQFF
d_call: -; v_call: TRBV6-5; clone_size: -; j_call: TRBJ1-1; cdr3_nt: TGTGCCAGCAGTTTACGTAGGGGCACTGAAGCTTTCTTT; cdr3_aa: CASSLRRGTEAFF
d_call: -; v_call: TRBV11-2; clone_size: -; j_call: TRBJ2-1; cdr3_nt: TGTGCCAGCAGCTTAGTAATCGAGCAGTTCTTC; cdr3_aa: CASSLVIEQFF
d_call: -; v_call: TRBV5-6; clone_size: -; j_call: TRBJ2-7; cdr3_nt: TGTGCCAGCAGCTTGGGAAGGAGGTATTCCTACGAGCAGTACTTC; cdr3_aa: CASSLGRRYSYEQYF
d_call: TRBD2; v_call: TRBV7-9; clone_size: -; j_call: TRBJ2-5; cdr3_nt: TGTGCCAGCAGCCCTCCGGGGGGCGGGAGGCTCCAAGAGACCCAGTACTTC; cdr3_aa: CASSPPGGGRLQETQYF
d_call: TRBD1; v_call: TRBV5-1; clone_size: -; j_call: TRBJ1-3; cdr3_nt: TGCGCCAGCAGCTTTGTGACAGGGACCTCCTCTGGAAACACCATATATTTT; cdr3_aa: CASSFVTGTSSGNTIYF
d_call: TRBD2; v_call: TRBV30; clone_size: -; j_call: TRBJ2-3; cdr3_nt: TGTGCCTGGAGTGGTGGTTTGCTAGCGGGGGGAACAGATACGCAGTATTTT; cdr3_aa: CAWSGGLLAGGTDTQYF
d_call: -; v_call: TRBV18; clone_size: -; j_call: TRBJ2-1; cdr3_nt: TGTGCCAGCTCACCACCCCAGGGCAATGAGCAGTTCTTC; cdr3_aa: CASSPPQGNEQFF
d_call: TRBD2; v_call: TRBV4-3; clone_size: -; j_call: TRBJ2-7; cdr3_nt: TGCGCCAGCAGCCAACAACCGGGGGGAGGCTACGAGCAGTACTTC; cdr3_aa: CASSQQPGGGYEQYF
d_call: -; v_call: TRBV29-1; clone_size: -; j_call: TRBJ2-2; cdr3_nt: TGCAGCGTGGCAGACAGCAGAAACACCGGGGAGCTGTTTTTT; cdr3_aa: CSVADSRNTGELFF
d_call: TRBD2; v_call: TRBV30; clone_size: -; j_call: TRBJ2-4; cdr3_nt: TGTGCCTGGAGTCCGATAGCGGGAGGAACGGCCAAAAACATTCAGTACTTC; cdr3_aa: CAWSPIAGGTAKNIQYF
d_call: -; v_call: TRBV28; clone_size: -; j_call: TRBJ2-3; cdr3_nt: TGTGCCAGCAGTTTACTGCGGGATACGCAGTATTTT; cdr3_aa: CASSLLRDTQYF
d_call: TRBD1; v_call: TRBV5-1; clone_size: once; j_call: TRBJ1-4; cdr3_nt: TGCGCCAGCAGCTTGGCGACAGGGGATAACGAAAAACTGTTTTTT; cdr3_aa: CASSLATGDNEKLFF
d_call: TRBD2; v_call: TRBV5-1; clone_size: -; j_call: TRBJ2-1; cdr3_nt: TGCGCCAGCAGCTTGGGTGGGACTAGGGGTTACAATGAGCAGTTCTTC; cdr3_aa: CASSLGGTRGYNEQFF
d_call: TRBD2; v_call: TRBV5-1; clone_size: -; j_call: TRBJ2-7; cdr3_nt: TGCGCCAGCAGCTTAACTAGCGGGACCTACGAGCAGTACTTC; cdr3_aa: CASSLTSGTYEQYF
d_call: TRBD2; v_call: TRBV19; clone_size: -; j_call: TRBJ2-3; cdr3_nt: TGTGCCAGTAGGAGGACTAGCTCTAGCACAGATACGCAGTATTTT; cdr3_aa: CASRRTSSSTDTQYF